A single sample gave rise to the 22 T cell receptor beta chains below, sequenced in a study of vaccination and CD4 T cells after COVID-19. The treatment: roughly nine-day PBMC culture with coronavirus spike peptide pools or control peptides (ViraFEST assay). With the Oncomine TCR Beta short-read assay, DNA from cultured CD4+ T cells was sequenced. TCRdb fed the PCR reads into MiXCR, producing one record per CDR3 protein. This repertoire shows more than 10,000 distinct CDR3 sequences, under 40% found once; its top ten account for about 14%. No antigen has been assigned to these receptors. Sequencing used CD4+ T cells from blood, cultured in vitro, obtained after SARS-CoV-2 vaccination. The origin of the receptors is a human donor who had recovered from COVID-19.

The chain recombines TRBV7-2 with TRBJ1-5, with D tentatively TRBD1 (6 bases). The CDR3 is 14 residues long. The germline V gene has CDR1 SGHTA and CDR2 FQGNSA. V lost 6 bases and J 2 bases, leaving 11 bases between the germline ends. The CDR3 region has the DNA TGTGCCAGCAGTGCTAACAGGGGCAATCAGCCCCAGCATTTT. Protein sequence: CASSANRGNQPQHF.

This clonotype appeared a few times. The rearrangement links TRBV20-1 to TRBJ1-5; possibly TRBD1 for D (6 bases). Germline V lookup: CDR1 DFQATT, CDR2 SNEGSKA (reference sequence). Trimming removed 0 bases from V and 2 bases from J, with 11 bases in between. This CDR3 has 15 amino acids. The CDR3 loop is CSARDPGGGNQPQHF. Written as DNA, the CDR3 is TGCAGTGCTAGAGATCCCGGGGGCGGCAATCAGCCCCAGCATTTT.

The chain carries TRBV27 and TRBJ1-1; no clear D. This CDR3 region has 15 residues. Trimming removed 0 bases from V and 2 bases from J, with 10 bases in between. Germline CDR1 reads MNHEY; CDR2 reads SMNVEV (reference sequence). CDR3 sequence: CASSLSGHTNTEAFF. CDR3 in DNA: TGTGCCAGCAGTTTATCCGGGCATACCAACACTGAAGCTTTCTTT.

This clonotype occurred a few times. The chain uses TRBV19 and TRBJ2-7; D perhaps matches TRBD1 (6 bases). CDR1 is LNHDA and CDR2 is SQIVND in the germline V gene (reference sequence). The CDR3 covers 15 residues. V was clipped by 6 bases and J by 3 bases, with 18 bases between them. The CDR3 sequence is CASRPSRGKVYEQYF. CDR3 DNA sequence: TGTGCCAGTAGACCTTCAAGGGGGAAGGTCTACGAGCAGTACTTC.

This sequence joins TRBV7-3 and TRBJ2-3, with D tentatively TRBD1 (6 bases). The CDR3 length is 13 residues. V shed 5 bases and J shed 4 bases, with 10 bases lying between them. CDR1 and CDR2 from the germline V gene are SGHTA and FQGTGA. The CDR3 coding sequence is TGTGCCAGCAGCCTCAGACAGGCAGATACGCAGTATTTT. Its protein is CASSLRQADTQYF.

This clonotype was counted a few times. The V gene is TRBV7-7, the J gene TRBJ2-7, with TRBD2 matching 8 bases. The germline CDR1 and CDR2 sequences are SSHAT and FNYEAQ (reference sequence). J gave up 0 bases and V 1 base, and 8 bases lay outside the gene matches. The CDR3 length is 17 residues. The CDR3 sequence: CASSLGTSRTSSYEQYF. In DNA, the CDR3 is TGTGCCAGCAGCTTAGGGACTAGCAGAACGAGCTCCTACGAGCAGTACTTC.

J is TRBJ2-5 and V is TRBV5-6; 9 bases map to TRBD2. Germline trimming cut 2 bases from V and 4 bases from J; bases unmatched to any gene: 6. There are 15 residues in the CDR3. CDR1 and CDR2 (germline): SGHDT, YYEEEE. The CDR3 nucleotides read TGTGCCAGCAGCTTTCCTAGCGGGACTCGAGAGACCCAGTACTTC. Translation: CASSFPSGTRETQYF.

The J gene is TRBJ2-7, the V gene TRBV7-2; 14 positions match TRBD2. The CDR3 is 16 amino acids. V lost 5 bases, J lost 5 bases, and 8 bases stayed unmatched. Germline lookup yields CDR1 SGHTA and CDR2 FQGNSA. The DNA for the CDR3 is TGTGCCAGCAGCCACGGGACTAGCGGGAGTTATAACGAGCAGTACTTC. It is translated as CASSHGTSGSYNEQYF.

The chain couples TRBV19 to TRBJ1-3; D is undetermined. This CDR3 is 15 amino acids long. With 6 bases removed from V and 0 bases from J, the gap between germline ends came to 12 bases. Germline CDR1 LNHDA, CDR2 SQIVND (reference sequence). This CDR3 is CASRTSVSSGNTIYF. The DNA of the CDR3 is TGTGCCAGTAGGACTTCAGTGAGCTCTGGAAACACCATATATTTT.

The chain carries TRBV5-1 and TRBJ1-1; D gene ambiguous. The V and J ends lost 0 bases and 0 bases respectively, with 9 bases between them. Germline CDR1 and CDR2: SGHRS and YFSETQ. The length of the CDR3 is 15 residues. The DNA of the CDR3 is TGCGCCAGCAGCTTGGTGGAGCGCATGAACACTGAAGCTTTCTTT. It encodes CASSLVERMNTEAFF. Filled out from reference TRBV5-1 and TRBJ1-1, the complete variable domain reads KAGVTQTPRYLIKTRGQQVTLSCSPISGHRSVSWYQQTPGQGLQFLFEYFSETQRNKGNFPGRFSGRQFSNSRSEMNVSTLELGDSALYLCASSLVERMNTEAFFGQGTRLTVV.

This clonotype was observed a few times. The junction and the germline gene differ at one end; a read error may be behind it. The rearrangement joins TRBV19 to TRBJ1-1; 7 bases are shared with TRBD1. Germline values: CDR1 LNHDA, CDR2 SQIVND (reference sequence). The CDR3 is 14 amino acids. CDR3 region: CASSIQGGNAEAFF. The CDR3, as DNA: TGTGCCAGTAGTATTCAGGGGGGGAACGCTGAAGCTTTCTTT.

This rearrangement joins TRBV7-9 to TRBJ2-1; D not resolved. Deletions cut 0 bases from V and 4 bases from J, with 4 bases between. Per germline, CDR1 SEHNR and CDR2 FQNEAQ (reference sequence). The CDR3 totals 13 residues. CDR3 nucleotides: TGTGCCAGCAGCTTAGCGTCATACAATGAGCAGTTCTTC. It yields the protein CASSLASYNEQFF.

The chain recombines TRBV6-1 with TRBJ1-2; D call uncertain. Per germline, CDR1 MNHNS and CDR2 SASEGT. Trimming cost V 8 bases and J 2 bases, with 24 bases left between them. CDR3 length: 17 amino acids. The chain's CDR3 is CASANSDSVGVNYGYTF. The CDR3 DNA reads as TGTGCCAGCGCTAATTCGGATTCTGTAGGAGTCAACTATGGCTACACCTTC.

CDR3 residues: CASSLDSFSGRGGEQYF. In DNA form, the CDR3 reads TGTGCCAGCAGCTTAGATTCTTTCAGCGGGAGAGGTGGCGAGCAGTACTTC. The chain carries TRBV11-2 and TRBJ2-7; 8 nucleotides match TRBD2. CDR1 is SGHAT, CDR2 FQNNGV, per germline. V gave up 0 bases and J gave up 6 bases; unmatched junction bases: 13. The CDR3 contains 17 residues.

This clonotype occurred a few times. The CDR3 here is CASSDWGFSGNTIYF. CDR3 in DNA: TGTGCCAGCTCGGACTGGGGATTCTCTGGAAACACCATATATTTT. The V and J genes are TRBV6-2 or TRBV6-3 and TRBJ1-3; D unresolved. Germline V lookup: CDR1 MNHEY, CDR2 SVGEGT. V was trimmed by 8 bases and J by 0 bases, leaving 14 bases between them. CDR3 size: 15 residues.

Judged by abundance, this clonotype is medium-sized. The J gene is TRBJ2-1, the V gene TRBV12-3 or TRBV12-4, with TRBD2 as a possible D gene (5 bases). This CDR3 contains 13 residues. V lost 3 bases and J 5 bases, leaving 8 bases between the germline ends. In DNA form, the CDR3 reads TGTGCCAGCAGTTTCGGGGAAGACAATGAGCAGTTCTTC. Residues: CASSFGEDNEQFF.

The chain combines TRBV19 with TRBJ2-7; D unclear. The V and J ends lost 1 base and 6 bases respectively, with 13 bases between them. The CDR3 covers 14 residues. The V gene's germline CDR1 is LNHDA and CDR2 SQIVND (reference sequence). CDR3 protein: CASSIGGIIGEQYF. As DNA, the CDR3 is TGTGCCAGTAGTATAGGGGGTATCATCGGCGAGCAGTACTTC.

The gene calls are TRBV20-1 and TRBJ2-2; TRBD2 matches 7 bases. CDR3 length equals 17 residues. CDR1 and CDR2 from the germline V gene are DFQATT and SNEGSKA (reference sequence). Trimming removed 3 bases from V and 0 bases from J; junction bases left unmatched: 10. The CDR3 here is CSARLQGGSANTGELFF. DNA for the CDR3: TGCAGTGCTAGGCTCCAGGGAGGGTCAGCGAACACCGGGGAGCTGTTTTTT.

This sequence joins TRBV28 and TRBJ1-1; D is uncertain. Deletions cut 5 bases from V and 7 bases from J, with 14 bases between. CDR3 length: 13 residues. Germline V gene sequence: CDR1 MDHEN, CDR2 SYDVKM. CDR3 region: CASSELHRVEAFF. Written as DNA, the CDR3 is TGTGCCAGCAGTGAGCTACACCGGGTTGAAGCTTTCTTT.

The chain is built from TRBV29-1 and TRBJ2-7; D may be TRBD2 (6 bases). Germline V lookup: CDR1 SQVTM, CDR2 ANQGSEA. The CDR3 covers 13 residues. V was cut by 2 bases and J by 3 bases, with 11 bases left in between. The CDR3 loop is CSVESGRYYEQYF. In DNA form, the CDR3 reads TGCAGCGTTGAATCTGGGAGGTACTACGAGCAGTACTTC.

J is TRBJ2-1 and V is TRBV15; 12 bases line up with TRBD2. This CDR3 has 16 amino acids. Germline loops: CDR1 LNHNV, CDR2 YYDKDF (reference sequence). The V segment lost 4 bases and the J segment 6 bases; nucleotides outside the gene matches: 7. CDR3 region: CATSKELAGGGNEQFF. The CDR3 region has the DNA TGTGCCACCAGCAAAGAACTAGCGGGAGGAGGCAATGAGCAGTTCTTC.

This chain joins TRBV7-2 and TRBJ2-3; 7 bases map to TRBD2. From germline, CDR1 is SGHTA and CDR2 FQGNSA. The CDR3 has 16 amino acids. Trimming removed 3 bases from V and 4 bases from J; junction bases left unmatched: 10. CDR3 in DNA: TGTGCCAGCAGCTTTAATCCGGGAGGAGGGGCAGATACGCAGTATTTT. This encodes CASSFNPGGGADTQYF.